The TCR beta chain described here comes from a study of blood T cells in healthy people across ages. The study's findings and limits: Older individuals had lower TCR beta diversity per million T cells (the decline was roughly linear). Diversity was estimated from one million T cells, and these estimates were considered underestimates.

Extractions gave at least 5.5 micrograms of total RNA per sample. Including both end residues, the CDR3 is 12 amino acids long. Germline-derived CDR1 and CDR2 are MNHEY and SMNVEV (reference sequence). Primed by a sample-barcoded 5' primer and a J-beta primer mix, a second PCR proceeded for about 7 to 11 cycles. TCRdb recomputed calls from the 5' RACE reads with MiXCR, one row per CDR3 protein. This table holds about 800,000 distinct CDR3 sequences, about 46% found once. With regard to this clonotype: Its target is not known. The DNA is left out, because the CDR3 cannot be placed on it with certainty; the CDR3 is given as TCRdb lists it.

The origin of this receptor is a man aged 80 or over in good health. V usage is TRBV27 and J usage is TRBJ2-1; TRBD2, the table's D call, lacks a check against the DNA. The sample comprised blood. The CDR3 loop reads CASSFGVGSPFF.